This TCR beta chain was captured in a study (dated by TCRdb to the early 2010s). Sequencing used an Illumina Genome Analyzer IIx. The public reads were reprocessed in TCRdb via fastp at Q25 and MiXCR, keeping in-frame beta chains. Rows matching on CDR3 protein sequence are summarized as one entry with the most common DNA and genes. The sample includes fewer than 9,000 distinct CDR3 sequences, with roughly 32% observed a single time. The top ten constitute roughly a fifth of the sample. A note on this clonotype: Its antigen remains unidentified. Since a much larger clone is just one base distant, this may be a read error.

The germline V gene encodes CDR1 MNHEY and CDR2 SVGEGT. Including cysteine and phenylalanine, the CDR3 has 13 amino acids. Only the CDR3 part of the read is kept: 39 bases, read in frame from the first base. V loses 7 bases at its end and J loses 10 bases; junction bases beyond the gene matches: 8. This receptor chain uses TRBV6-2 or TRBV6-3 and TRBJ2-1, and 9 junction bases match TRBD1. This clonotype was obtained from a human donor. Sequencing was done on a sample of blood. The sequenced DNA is TGTGCCAGCACGACAGGGGGGACCTACGAGCAGTTCTTC. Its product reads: CASTTGGTYEQFF.